This T cell receptor (beta chain) originates from a study of T cells after yellow fever vaccination. Each CDR3 protein gets one entry after TCRdb re-called the 5' RACE reads with MiXCR. The sample comprises some 240,000 distinct CDR3 sequences, 3.2% of which are singletons, and around 3% rests with the top ten. General study findings and limits: Subsequent to the booster, the majority of primary-vaccination clones reappeared (96% CD4, approximately 90% CD8).

With regard to this clonotype: No antigen is known for it.

Trimming cost V 5 bases and J 4 bases; bases outside gene matches: 8. The CDR3 loop spans 16 amino acids. Germline CDR1 MNHEY, CDR2 SVGAGI. This receptor was obtained from a man between 18 and 35 years old who received the YFV17D yellow fever vaccine. This specimen consisted of CD4+ T cells sorted from PBMCs, obtained 10 days after the yellow fever booster vaccination. The chain links TRBV6-5 to TRBJ2-1; 10 bases line up with TRBD2. This chain's CDR3 is CASSPSLAGAYNEQFF. For the CDR3, the DNA is TGTGCCAGCAGTCCCAGTCTAGCGGGGGCTTACAATGAGCAGTTCTTC.